A selection of T cell receptor beta chains follows, all from one sample in a study of T cell repertoires in cytomegalovirus infection. MiXCR, applied by TCRdb to the reads, yields one record per CDR3 protein. The top ten hold roughly three fifths of the sample, which has about 69,000 distinct CDR3 sequences, less than 30% seen once. For these TCRs, the target antigens are not known. The sequences come from CD8+ T cells from cultured PBMCs, collected from culture after CMV antigen stimulation. The receptors stem from a human donor in good health (CMV status not recorded). Some clones in this sample may be carry-over from other donors' samples. Each CDR3 is given with its conserved first and last residue. Fields, in order: V gene, J gene, D gene, clone size, CDR3 DNA, CDR3 protein. A D gene is named only where the DNA matches it firmly. Only part of the rows carry a size: once, few, many, or a class if the clone is expanded.

v_call: TRBV7-8; j_call: TRBJ2-7; d_call: TRBD2; clone_size: few; cdr3_nt: TGTGCCAGCAGCTTAGCGAGGGCTAGCGGGGGGAACTCCTACGAGCAGTACTTC; cdr3_aa: CASSLARASGGNSYEQYF
v_call: TRBV28; j_call: TRBJ1-5; d_call: TRBD1; clone_size: NA; cdr3_nt: TGTGCCAGCAGTTTTCGACAGGGGGCCCAGCCCCAGCATTTT; cdr3_aa: CASSFRQGAQPQHF
v_call: TRBV12-3/TRBV12-4; j_call: TRBJ2-2; d_call: TRBD1; clone_size: few; cdr3_nt: TGTGCCAGCAGCCGCACAGGGGTCATGAGGGGGCTGTTTTTT; cdr3_aa: CASSRTGVMRGLFF
v_call: TRBV9; j_call: TRBJ2-1; d_call: NA; clone_size: NA; cdr3_nt: TGTGCCAGCAGCGATCACAGGGTTAGCTCCTACAATGAGCAGTTCTTC; cdr3_aa: CASSDHRVSSYNEQFF
v_call: TRBV6-1; j_call: TRBJ2-6; d_call: TRBD1; clone_size: NA; cdr3_nt: TGTGCCAGCAGTAGGACAGGGGGCAACTCTGGGGCCAACGTCCTGACTTTC; cdr3_aa: CASSRTGGNSGANVLTF
v_call: TRBV27; j_call: TRBJ1-1; d_call: NA; clone_size: many; cdr3_nt: TGTGCCAGCACCCCGGGGGTTGCGGGTGAAGCTTTCTTT; cdr3_aa: CASTPGVAGEAFF
v_call: TRBV7-9; j_call: TRBJ2-7; d_call: NA; clone_size: NA; cdr3_nt: TGTGCCAGCAGCACCCAGACGAGCGCCTACGAGCAGTACTTC; cdr3_aa: CASSTQTSAYEQYF
v_call: TRBV27; j_call: TRBJ2-7; d_call: NA; clone_size: NA; cdr3_nt: TGTGCCAGCAGTTTTAGGTATGGGGGGCCCTACGAGCAGTACTTC; cdr3_aa: CASSFRYGGPYEQYF
v_call: TRBV5-1; j_call: TRBJ2-5; d_call: NA; clone_size: NA; cdr3_nt: TGCGCCAGCAGCTTTAAAGAAGAGACCCAGTACTTC; cdr3_aa: CASSFKEETQYF
v_call: TRBV7-2; j_call: TRBJ1-4; d_call: NA; clone_size: few; cdr3_nt: TGTGCCAGCAGCTCGATTGGCTCTTCCACAACTAATGAAAAACTGTTTTTT; cdr3_aa: CASSSIGSSTTNEKLFF